Detailed here is one T cell receptor (beta chain). The target antigen is unknown. The CDR3 contains 15 residues. Trimming removed 0 bases from V and 4 bases from J; junction bases left unmatched: 5. Germline V gene sequence: CDR1 SGHNT, CDR2 YYREEE (reference sequence). The repertoire was sequenced with immunoSEQ multiplex PCR; TCRdb's copy has only in-frame clones and lacks some. The repertoire holds 130,000 to 150,000 clones, approximately 90% seen once, with 1.5% to 2% in the top ten. The data belong to a study of T cell responses to AZD1222 COVID-19 vaccine. Findings and limits, study-wide: Close to half of spike-specific TCRs reportedly recognize unmutated variant regions. All repertoire sampling was performed exclusively after the peak T cell response. After two AZD1222 doses, spike-specific TCR breadth and depth rose versus day 0.

The clonotype was recovered from an adult who received the AZD1222 COVID-19 vaccine. Sample: peripheral blood, taken 28 days after the second AZD1222 dose. The chain has TRBV5-4 and TRBJ2-5; 8 bases map to TRBD2. The CDR3 sequence is CASSLVLAEGETQYF. DNA for the CDR3: TGTGCCAGCAGCTTGGTACTAGCGGAGGGAGAGACCCAGTACTTC.